This T cell receptor (beta chain) was sequenced during a study of T cells after yellow fever vaccination. TCRdb used MiXCR to reprocess the 5' RACE reads, holding one entry per CDR3 protein. The data show roughly 310,000 distinct CDR3 sequences, more than 8.5% seen once. The TCR sequence derives from a man between 18 and 35 years old who received the YFV17D yellow fever vaccine. The sequencing here drew on PBMCs, taken on the day of the first yellow fever vaccination.

The CDR3 nucleotides read TGTGCCAGCAGCGTAGGTGTTGGGGGTCAGCCCCAGCATTTT. Residues: CASSVGVGGQPQHF. The chain is built from TRBV9 and TRBJ1-5; D possibly corresponds to TRBD1 (5 bases). CDR1 is SGDLS and CDR2 is YYNGEE in the germline V gene. The CDR3 extends over 14 amino acids. Between the trimmed V and J ends, which lost 0 bases and 6 bases, there was a span of 10 bases.